Shown below are 21 T cell receptor beta chains from a single sample sequenced in a study of cytomegalovirus exposure and HLA in healthy donors. TCRdb's copy holds only in-frame clones and misses some; the assay was immunoSEQ multiplex PCR. This sample carries some 150,000 clones, around nine tenths of them seen once, and the ten largest clones take roughly 1.4%. Sequences were obtained from PBMCs. These receptors came from a woman aged 25 to 39 in good health and CMV-seronegative.

The J gene is TRBJ1-4, the V gene TRBV4-3; the match to TRBD1 covers 7 bases. After removal of 4 bases from V and 8 bases from J, the junction contained 10 bases not matched to a gene. Germline V gives CDR1 LGHNA, CDR2 YSLEER. The CDR3 runs to 15 residues. The CDR3 region has the DNA TGCGCCAGCAGCCCATCAGGGGGGCTGAGGGAAAAACTGTTTTTT. It codes for CASSPSGGLREKLFF.

The chain recombines TRBV5-1 with TRBJ2-7, with a tentative D call TRBD2 (5 bases). The CDR3 runs to 15 residues. CDR1 is SGHRS and CDR2 is YFSETQ in the germline V gene. V was shortened by 0 bases and J by 4 bases, with 14 bases between the two germline ends. In DNA, the CDR3 is TGCGCCAGCAGCTTGGAGGCCATTTCGGGATACGAGCAGTACTTC. It is translated as CASSLEAISGYEQYF.

The rearrangement links TRBV7-9 to TRBJ2-6; perhaps TRBD2 as D (5 bases). CDR1 is SEHNR, CDR2 FQNEAQ, per germline (reference sequence). The CDR3 has 14 amino acids. Trimming pared 5 bases from V and 6 bases from J, leaving 11 bases between. Written as DNA, the CDR3 is TGTGCCAGCAGCCGCCCGGGGTTGGCCAACGTCCTGACTTTC. This encodes CASSRPGLANVLTF.

The rearrangement links TRBV13 to TRBJ2-5; D perhaps matches TRBD1 (7 bases). Trimming cost V 5 bases and J 5 bases, with 18 bases left between them. The CDR3 has 15 amino acids. Germline V CDR1 and CDR2: PRHDT, FYEKMQ (reference sequence). CDR3 in amino acids: CASSLRQGGAETQYF. CDR3 nucleotide sequence: TGTGCCAGCAGCCTTCGACAGGGAGGAGCGGAGACCCAGTACTTC. Full variable domain (missing parts from reference TRBV13 and TRBJ2-5): AAGVIQSPRHLIKEKRETATLKCYPIPRHDTVYWYQQGPGQDPQFLISFYEKMQSDKGSIPDRFSAQQFSDYHSELNMSSLELGDSALYFCASSLRQGGAETQYFGPGTRLLVL.

The chain joins TRBV25-1 to TRBJ1-3; the D gene is possibly TRBD1 (5 bases). There are 16 residues in the CDR3. V was clipped by 4 bases and J by 4 bases, with 17 bases between them. Germline loops: CDR1 MGHDK, CDR2 SYGVNS. The CDR3: CASSGSRVSGGNTIYF. The DNA for the CDR3 is TGTGCCAGCAGTGGATCCAGGGTATCAGGCGGAAACACCATATATTTT.

The chain combines TRBV6-1 with TRBJ1-2; D gene uncertain. This CDR3 comprises 12 residues. Looked up from germline, CDR1 is MNHNS and CDR2 is SASEGT. Trimming left V 3 bases short and J 4 bases short, with 6 bases between. CDR3 bases: TGTGCCAGCAGTGACGGGATCTATGGCTACACCTTC. It specifies CASSDGIYGYTF.

The chain joins TRBV9 to TRBJ2-1; possible D gene TRBD1, 7 bases. The CDR3 is 17 amino acids. CDR1 is SGDLS and CDR2 is YYNGEE in the germline V gene. V was clipped by 3 bases and J by 0 bases, with 16 bases between them. Here the CDR3 DNA reads TGTGCCAGCAGCGAAACTCAGGAGGGGGCCTCCTACAATGAGCAGTTCTTC. The encoded protein is CASSETQEGASYNEQFF.

The chain carries TRBV4-1 and TRBJ2-7; 8 nucleotides line up with TRBD1. CDR3 size: 13 residues. V gave up 1 base and J gave up 5 bases; unmatched junction bases: 1. Germline CDR1 is MGHRA and CDR2 is YSYEKL. In DNA, the CDR3 is TGCGCCAGCAGCCAAGGGACAGGGAACGAGCAGTACTTC. It codes for CASSQGTGNEQYF.

The V call is TRBV5-1, the J call TRBJ2-2, with a tentative D call TRBD2 (6 bases). CDR3 length equals 15 residues. V was trimmed by 6 bases and J by 6 bases, leaving 18 bases between them. Germline CDR1 is SGHRS and CDR2 is YFSETQ. CDR3 sequence: CASTKRESAAGELFF. In DNA form, the CDR3 reads TGCGCCAGCACCAAACGGGAGTCAGCGGCCGGGGAGCTGTTTTTT.

CDR3 sequence: CASSYTQGSTEAFF. For the CDR3, the DNA is TGTGCCAGCAGTTACACCCAGGGTAGCACTGAAGCTTTCTTT. J is TRBJ1-1 and V is TRBV6-5, with a possible D match to TRBD1 (5 bases). From germline, CDR1 is MNHEY and CDR2 SVGAGI. This CDR3 has 14 residues. The V and J ends lost 2 bases and 4 bases respectively, with 11 bases between them.

The rearrangement links TRBV7-2 to TRBJ2-3, with D tentatively TRBD2 (5 bases). The germline CDR1 and CDR2 sequences are SGHTA and FQGNSA. The CDR3 spans 14 residues. Trimming shortened V by 5 bases and J by 0 bases, and 9 bases separated the two germline ends. CDR3 in DNA: TGTGCCAGCAGCACTTGGACTAGCACAGATACGCAGTATTTT. Protein sequence: CASSTWTSTDTQYF.

The V gene is TRBV6-6, the J gene TRBJ2-5; 11 bases are shared with TRBD1. CDR1 is MNHNY, CDR2 SVGAGI, per germline (reference sequence). This CDR3 is 13 amino acids long. Trimming at V came to 5 bases and at J to 5 bases, leaving 1 base not matched to a gene. Here the CDR3 reads CASSRDRGETQYF. In DNA, the CDR3 is TGTGCCAGCAGTAGGGACAGGGGGGAGACCCAGTACTTC.

The chain employs TRBV30 and TRBJ2-7, with D unclear. The germline V gene encodes CDR1 GTSNPN and CDR2 SVGIG (reference sequence). The CDR3 is 12 residues long. V shed 2 bases and J shed 2 bases, with 7 bases lying between them. The CDR3 bases are TGTGCCTGGAGTTTGGTAGCCTACGAGCAGTACTTC. It yields the protein CAWSLVAYEQYF.

V is TRBV29-1 and J is TRBJ2-1; TRBD2 aligns across 10 bases. CDR3 size: 14 residues. Germline CDR1 SQVTM, CDR2 ANQGSEA. V shed 3 bases, J shed 6 bases, and the junction held 5 bases outside the gene matches. This CDR3 is CSVDVAGGFNEQFF. The CDR3 DNA reads as TGCAGCGTTGACGTAGCGGGGGGATTCAATGAGCAGTTCTTC.

Only one count was recorded for this clone. V is TRBV5-1 and J is TRBJ1-6; TRBD1 matches 7 bases. Germline V gene lookup returns CDR1 SGHRS and CDR2 YFSETQ. With 1 base clipped from V and 8 bases from J, the junction kept 12 bases outside the gene matches. This CDR3 is 17 amino acids long. The CDR3 is CASSLPGRQGMDSPLHF. CDR3 nucleotide sequence: TGCGCCAGCAGCTTGCCCGGTAGACAGGGAATGGATTCACCCCTCCACTTT.

The chain recombines TRBV13 with TRBJ2-2, with a weak D call TRBD1 (5 bases). Deletions cut 10 bases from V and 6 bases from J, with 9 bases between. CDR1 PRHDT and CDR2 FYEKMQ come from the germline V gene (reference sequence). The CDR3 is 11 amino acids. CDR3 DNA sequence: TGTGCCACAGGACAAGCCGGGGAGCTGTTTTTT. Translating gives CATGQAGELFF.

This chain uses TRBV7-6 with TRBJ2-5, with D maybe TRBD2 (5 bases). Trimming cost V 1 base and J 5 bases, with 14 bases left between them. Germline CDR1 reads SGHVS; CDR2 reads FNYEAQ. The CDR3 has 15 amino acids. CDR3 sequence (DNA): TGTGCCAGCAGCTTAGATGCCGGGAATTCGGAGACCCAGTACTTC. Residues: CASSLDAGNSETQYF.

The rearrangement links TRBV4-1 to TRBJ1-4, with D possibly TRBD1 on 6 matching bases. Per the germline V gene, CDR1 is MGHRA and CDR2 is YSYEKL. Deletions cut 4 bases from V and 4 bases from J, with 13 bases between. The CDR3 covers 15 residues. The CDR3 is CASSPLTGNNEKLFF. The DNA of the CDR3 is TGCGCCAGCAGCCCACTAACAGGGAATAATGAAAAACTGTTTTTT.

The gene calls are TRBV9 and TRBJ1-3; D might be TRBD1 (5 bases). With 0 bases removed from V and 3 bases from J, the gap between germline ends came to 10 bases. Per the germline V gene, CDR1 is SGDLS and CDR2 is YYNGEE. This CDR3 contains 15 residues. The CDR3 is CASSVVGGVGNTIYF. The DNA for the CDR3 is TGTGCCAGCAGCGTAGTCGGAGGGGTTGGAAACACCATATATTTT.

The genes are TRBV10-2 and TRBJ1-2; D is possibly TRBD1 (5 bases). Germline V CDR1 and CDR2: WSHSY, SAAADI. The V gene lost 7 bases and the J gene lost 6 bases, with 15 bases spanning the gap. This CDR3 comprises 13 residues. CDR3 amino acids: CASTRQLWDGYTF. CDR3 DNA sequence: TGCGCCAGCACAAGACAGTTGTGGGATGGCTACACCTTC.

This chain joins TRBV4-3 and TRBJ2-7; 7 bases match TRBD2. This CDR3 spans 15 amino acids. CDR1 LGHNA and CDR2 YSLEER come from the germline V gene. The V gene end was trimmed by 0 bases and the J gene end by 2 bases; junction bases not matched to a gene: 4. The CDR3: CASSQEAGPPYEQYF. The DNA of the CDR3 is TGCGCCAGCAGCCAAGAAGCGGGGCCCCCCTACGAGCAGTACTTC.